The rows below give T cell receptor beta chains drawn from one sample of a study of control samples from healthy donors and cancer patients. The protocol was immunoSEQ multiplex PCR, while the TCRdb copy is restricted to in-frame clones and leaves out a portion. The sample lists 30,000 to 40,000 clones, approximately 93% occurring once. Sequencing input: PBMCs. The origin of the receptors is a man aged 35 to 55 with colorectal cancer. CDR3s include the opening cysteine and the closing phenylalanine or tryptophan. The D gene is left open where the match is weak. Part of the rows lack a size; the others show once, few, many or a class for expanded clones.

V: TRBV6-5; length: 15; J: TRBJ1-1; D: -; size: -; CDR3: CASSYTVQAGTEAFF; DNA: TGTGCCAGCAGTTACACCGTCCAGGCAGGGACTGAAGCTTTCTTT
V: TRBV7-9; length: 15; J: TRBJ1-2; D: TRBD1; size: few; CDR3: CASSRQGALRDGYTF; DNA: TGTGCCAGCAGCAGACAGGGGGCGCTTCGTGATGGCTACACCTTC
V: TRBV6-5; length: 14; J: TRBJ2-5; D: -; size: -; CDR3: CASRWRGYQETQYF; DNA: TGTGCCAGCAGGTGGAGGGGGTACCAAGAGACCCAGTACTTC
V: TRBV9; length: 18; J: TRBJ2-6; D: -; size: -; CDR3: CASSFLSQGISGANVLTF; DNA: TGTGCCAGCAGCTTCCTTAGTCAGGGAATTTCTGGGGCCAACGTCCTGACTTTC
V: TRBV6-6; length: 15; J: TRBJ1-6; D: -; size: -; CDR3: CASRTFQGTGSPLHF; DNA: TGTGCCAGCAGAACCTTCCAGGGGACGGGGTCACCCCTCCACTTT
V: TRBV4-1; length: 17; J: TRBJ1-2; D: TRBD1; size: -; CDR3: CASSPPRPGQGRDGYTF; DNA: TGCGCCAGCAGCCCACCAAGACCGGGACAGGGACGAGATGGCTACACCTTC
V: TRBV7-9; length: 15; J: TRBJ2-1; D: -; size: -; CDR3: CASSPVGRSYNEQFF; DNA: TGTGCCAGCAGCCCTGTGGGGCGCTCCTACAATGAGCAGTTCTTC
V: TRBV18; length: 16; J: TRBJ2-7; D: TRBD2; size: -; CDR3: CASSPLLAGGLGGQYF; DNA: TGTGCCAGCTCACCACTGCTAGCGGGGGGGCTTGGCGGGCAGTACTTC
V: TRBV19; length: 16; J: TRBJ2-1; D: -; size: -; CDR3: CASSVTGTLGRNEQFF; DNA: TGTGCCAGTAGTGTAACCGGGACACTCGGGCGCAATGAGCAGTTCTTC
V: TRBV20-1; length: 13; J: TRBJ2-1; D: TRBD2; size: -; CDR3: CSASKGLVFEQFF; DNA: TGCAGTGCTAGTAAGGGACTAGTCTTTGAGCAGTTCTTC
V: TRBV11-3; length: 15; J: TRBJ2-1; D: -; size: -; CDR3: CASAKGAGSYNEQFF; DNA: TGTGCCAGCGCAAAGGGAGCAGGCTCCTACAATGAGCAGTTCTTC
V: TRBV7-9; length: 14; J: TRBJ1-1; D: TRBD1; size: -; CDR3: CASSLGQGASEAFF; DNA: TGTGCCAGCAGCTTGGGACAGGGGGCGAGTGAAGCTTTCTTT
V: TRBV6-5; length: 15; J: TRBJ2-7; D: -; size: -; CDR3: CASSFLLGGSYEQYF; DNA: TGTGCCAGTTCATTTCTTTTAGGGGGTTCCTACGAGCAGTACTTC
V: TRBV7-9; length: 19; J: TRBJ1-1; D: TRBD1; size: -; CDR3: CASSSFAPRQGGMNTEAFF; DNA: TGTGCCAGCAGCTCGTTCGCCCCTCGACAGGGGGGGATGAACACTGAAGCTTTCTTT
V: TRBV5-1; length: 15; J: TRBJ2-2; D: -; size: -; CDR3: CASSLVGYRAGELFF; DNA: TGCGCCAGCAGCTTGGTGGGATATCGGGCCGGGGAGCTGTTTTTT
V: TRBV6-6; length: 14; J: TRBJ2-5; D: TRBD2; size: -; CDR3: CASSWTRSRETQYF; DNA: TGTGCCAGCAGCTGGACTAGAAGTCGAGAGACCCAGTACTTC
V: TRBV5-1; length: 14; J: TRBJ1-6; D: -; size: -; CDR3: CASSLDTGNSPLHF; DNA: TGCGCCAGCAGCTTGGATACGGGAAACTCACCCCTCCACTTT
V: TRBV7-3; length: 17; J: TRBJ1-5; D: TRBD1; size: -; CDR3: CASSFAGQRVSNQPQHF; DNA: TGTGCCAGCAGCTTTGCGGGACAGAGGGTGAGCAATCAGCCCCAGCATTTT
V: TRBV6-5; length: 14; J: TRBJ1-6; D: -; size: -; CDR3: CASSRTGKNSPLHF; DNA: TGTGCCAGCAGCCGAACAGGGAAGAATTCACCCCTCCACTTT
V: TRBV29-1; length: 11; J: TRBJ1-1; D: -; size: -; CDR3: CSMQRGTEAFF; DNA: TGCAGCATGCAGAGGGGCACTGAAGCTTTCTTT
V: TRBV5-6; length: 15; J: TRBJ2-7; D: TRBD2; size: -; CDR3: CASSRPAGTIYEQYF; DNA: TGTGCCAGCAGCCGACCAGCGGGGACCATATACGAGCAGTACTTC
V: TRBV30; length: 17; J: TRBJ2-6; D: TRBD1; size: -; CDR3: CAWLPGQGSSGANVLTF; DNA: TGTGCCTGGTTACCGGGACAGGGAAGCTCTGGGGCCAACGTCCTGACTTTC
V: TRBV19; length: 16; J: TRBJ1-1; D: -; size: -; CDR3: CARRGGGAPMNTEAFF; DNA: TGTGCCCGTCGGGGGGGCGGGGCACCCATGAACACTGAAGCTTTCTTT
V: TRBV2; length: 15; J: TRBJ1-3; D: TRBD1; size: -; CDR3: CASSWDRASGNTIYF; DNA: TGTGCCAGCAGTTGGGACAGGGCTTCTGGAAACACCATATATTTT
V: TRBV18; length: 15; J: TRBJ1-4; D: TRBD1; size: -; CDR3: CASSPQQGIWEKLFF; DNA: TGTGCCAGCTCGCCACAACAGGGGATTTGGGAAAAACTGTTTTTT
V: TRBV3-1/TRBV3-2; length: 15; J: TRBJ1-5; D: -; size: -; CDR3: CASSQGTQANQPQHF; DNA: TGTGCCAGCAGCCAAGGGACCCAAGCCAATCAGCCCCAGCATTTT
V: TRBV19; length: 16; J: TRBJ2-6; D: -; size: -; CDR3: CASSQDSSSGANVLTF; DNA: TGTGCCAGTAGTCAGGACTCAAGCTCTGGGGCCAACGTCCTGACTTTC
V: TRBV12-3/TRBV12-4; length: 13; J: TRBJ2-5; D: -; size: -; CDR3: CASTQRGAQTQYF; DNA: TGTGCCAGCACCCAGAGGGGCGCGCAGACCCAGTACTTC
V: TRBV9; length: 19; J: TRBJ2-7; D: TRBD2; size: -; CDR3: CASSVERASGGVSSYEQYF; DNA: TGTGCCAGCAGCGTAGAGAGGGCTAGCGGGGGGGTTAGCTCCTACGAGCAGTACTTC
V: TRBV27; length: 16; J: TRBJ1-6; D: -; size: few; CDR3: CASSFGLGSYNSPLHF; DNA: TGTGCCAGCAGTTTCGGGCTTGGGTCCTATAATTCACCCCTCCACTTT
V: TRBV27; length: 16; J: TRBJ2-3; D: TRBD1; size: -; CDR3: CASSLLPGQGTDTQYF; DNA: TGTGCCAGCAGTTTATTACCGGGACAGGGCACAGATACGCAGTATTTT
V: TRBV2; length: 15; J: TRBJ2-7; D: -; size: -; CDR3: CASSVDSPDLYEQYF; DNA: TGTGCCAGCAGTGTGGACAGTCCCGATCTCTACGAGCAGTACTTC
V: TRBV5-1; length: 16; J: TRBJ1-6; D: TRBD1; size: -; CDR3: CASSYSGTGGDSPLHF; DNA: TGCGCCAGCAGCTACTCCGGGACAGGGGGCGATTCACCCCTCCACTTT